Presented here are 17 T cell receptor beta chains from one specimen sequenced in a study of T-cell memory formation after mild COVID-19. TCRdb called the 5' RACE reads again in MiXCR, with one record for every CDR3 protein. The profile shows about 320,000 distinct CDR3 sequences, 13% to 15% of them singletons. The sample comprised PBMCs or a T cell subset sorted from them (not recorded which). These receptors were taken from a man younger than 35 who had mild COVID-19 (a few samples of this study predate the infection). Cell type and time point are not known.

DNA of the CDR3: TGTGCCATCAGCCTGAGCGGGGGCCAAGAGACCCAGTACTTC. It translates to CAISLSGGQETQYF. The rearrangement uses TRBV10-3 and TRBJ2-5; 8 bases line up with TRBD2. Germline CDR1 reads ENHRY; CDR2 reads SYGVKD. The V and J ends lost 6 bases and 1 base, in that order; junction bases with no gene match: 4. The CDR3 has 14 amino acids.

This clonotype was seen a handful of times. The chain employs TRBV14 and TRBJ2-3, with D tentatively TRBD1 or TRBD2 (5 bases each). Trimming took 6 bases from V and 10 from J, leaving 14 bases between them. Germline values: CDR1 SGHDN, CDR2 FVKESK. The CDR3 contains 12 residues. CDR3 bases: TGTGCCAGCAGTCCGGGGACGTCCGCGCAGTATTTT. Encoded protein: CASSPGTSAQYF.

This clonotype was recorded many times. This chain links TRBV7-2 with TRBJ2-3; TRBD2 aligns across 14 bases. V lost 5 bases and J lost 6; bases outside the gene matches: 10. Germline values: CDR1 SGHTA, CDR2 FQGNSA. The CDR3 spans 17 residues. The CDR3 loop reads CASSPTGTSGGPDTQYF. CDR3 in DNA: TGTGCCAGCAGCCCGACCGGGACTAGCGGGGGCCCGGATACGCAGTATTTT.

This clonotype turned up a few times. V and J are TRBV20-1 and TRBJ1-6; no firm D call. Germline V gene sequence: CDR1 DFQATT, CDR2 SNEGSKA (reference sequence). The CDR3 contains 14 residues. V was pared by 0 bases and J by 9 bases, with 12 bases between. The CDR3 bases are TGCAGTGCTAGAGATAACCACTTAACTTCACCCCTCCACTTT. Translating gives CSARDNHLTSPLHF.

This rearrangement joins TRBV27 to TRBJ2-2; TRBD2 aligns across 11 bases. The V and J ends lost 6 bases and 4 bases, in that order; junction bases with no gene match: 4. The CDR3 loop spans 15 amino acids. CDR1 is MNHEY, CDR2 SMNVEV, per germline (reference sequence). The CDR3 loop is CASSLAGGPTGELFF. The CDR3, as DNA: TGTGCCAGCAGCCTAGCGGGGGGCCCCACCGGGGAGCTGTTTTTT.

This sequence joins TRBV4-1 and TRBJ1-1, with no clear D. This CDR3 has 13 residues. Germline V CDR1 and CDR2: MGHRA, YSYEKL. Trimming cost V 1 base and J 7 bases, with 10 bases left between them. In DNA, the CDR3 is TGCGCCAGCAGCCAAGTCTTTGCCGATGAAGCTTTCTTT. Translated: CASSQVFADEAFF.

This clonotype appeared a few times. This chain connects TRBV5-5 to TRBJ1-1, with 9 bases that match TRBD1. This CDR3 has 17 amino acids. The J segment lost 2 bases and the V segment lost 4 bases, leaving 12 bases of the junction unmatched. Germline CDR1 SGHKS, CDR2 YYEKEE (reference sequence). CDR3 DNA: TGTGCCAGCAGCCGCCGGGACAGGGAAGTAGTAAACACTGAAGCTTTCTTT. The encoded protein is CASSRRDREVVNTEAFF.

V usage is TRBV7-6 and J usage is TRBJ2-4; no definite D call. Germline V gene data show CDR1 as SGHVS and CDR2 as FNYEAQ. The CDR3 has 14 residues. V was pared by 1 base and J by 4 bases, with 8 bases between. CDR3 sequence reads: CASSLDGEKNIQYF. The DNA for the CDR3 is TGTGCCAGCAGCTTAGACGGAGAGAAAAACATTCAGTACTTC.

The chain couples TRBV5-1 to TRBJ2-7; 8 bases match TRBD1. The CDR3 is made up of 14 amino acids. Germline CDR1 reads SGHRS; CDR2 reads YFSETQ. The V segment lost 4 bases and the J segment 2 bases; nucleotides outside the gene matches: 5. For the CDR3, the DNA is TGCGCCAGCAGCACGGGACAGGAAACCTACGAGCAGTACGTC. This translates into CASSTGQETYEQYV.

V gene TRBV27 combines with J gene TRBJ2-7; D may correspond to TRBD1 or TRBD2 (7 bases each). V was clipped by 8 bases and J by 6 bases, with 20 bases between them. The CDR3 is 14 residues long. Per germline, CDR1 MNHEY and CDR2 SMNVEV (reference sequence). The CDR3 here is CASWEGRGRGEQYF. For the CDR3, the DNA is TGTGCCAGCTGGGAAGGGAGGGGGCGCGGCGAGCAGTACTTC.

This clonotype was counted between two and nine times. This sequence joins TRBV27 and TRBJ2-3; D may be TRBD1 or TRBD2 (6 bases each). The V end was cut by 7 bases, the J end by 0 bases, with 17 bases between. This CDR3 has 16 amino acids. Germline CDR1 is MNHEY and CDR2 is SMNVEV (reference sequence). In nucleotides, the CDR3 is TGTGCCAGCACCCTCAAGGGGGGCGCTAGCACAGATACGCAGTATTTT. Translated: CASTLKGGASTDTQYF.

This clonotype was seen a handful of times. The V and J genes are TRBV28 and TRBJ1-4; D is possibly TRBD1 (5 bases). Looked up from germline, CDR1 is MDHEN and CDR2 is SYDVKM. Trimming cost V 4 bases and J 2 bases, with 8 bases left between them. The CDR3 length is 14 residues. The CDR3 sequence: CASSSGFTNEKLFF. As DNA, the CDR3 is TGTGCCAGCAGTTCAGGGTTTACTAATGAAAAACTGTTTTTT.

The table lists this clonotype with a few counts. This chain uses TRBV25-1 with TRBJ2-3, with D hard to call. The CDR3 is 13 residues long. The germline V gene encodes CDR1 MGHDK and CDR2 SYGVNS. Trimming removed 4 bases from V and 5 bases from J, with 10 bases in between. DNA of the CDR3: TGTGCCAGCAGTGGGGGATGGCGAGATACGCAGTATTTT. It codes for CASSGGWRDTQYF.

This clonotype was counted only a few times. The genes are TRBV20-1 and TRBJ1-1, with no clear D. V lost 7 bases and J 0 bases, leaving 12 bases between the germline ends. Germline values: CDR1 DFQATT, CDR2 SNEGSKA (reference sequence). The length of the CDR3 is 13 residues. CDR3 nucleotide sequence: TGCAGTGTAGATGAGGGAGTGAACACTGAAGCTTTCTTT. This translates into CSVDEGVNTEAFF.

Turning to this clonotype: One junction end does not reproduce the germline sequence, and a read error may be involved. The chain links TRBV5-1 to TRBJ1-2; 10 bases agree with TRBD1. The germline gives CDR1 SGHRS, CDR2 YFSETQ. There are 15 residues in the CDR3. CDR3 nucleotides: TGCGCCACCAGCATGGGACAGGGGCCGGCCTATGGCTACACCTTC. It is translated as CATSMGQGPAYGYTF.

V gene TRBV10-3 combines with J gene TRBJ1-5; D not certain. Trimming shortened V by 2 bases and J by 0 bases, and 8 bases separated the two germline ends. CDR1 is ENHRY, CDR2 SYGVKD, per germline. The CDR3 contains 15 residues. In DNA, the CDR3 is TGTGCCATCAGTGAGACAGTAAATAGCAATCAGCCCCAGCATTTT. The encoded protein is CAISETVNSNQPQHF.

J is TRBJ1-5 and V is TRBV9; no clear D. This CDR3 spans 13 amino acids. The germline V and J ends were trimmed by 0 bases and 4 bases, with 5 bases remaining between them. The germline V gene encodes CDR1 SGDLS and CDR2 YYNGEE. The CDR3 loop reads CASSVDPNQPQHF. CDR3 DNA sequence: TGTGCCAGCAGCGTAGACCCGAATCAGCCCCAGCATTTT.